This T cell receptor (beta chain) originates from a study of OX40 agonist ivuxolimab in advanced cancers. At the level of the whole study: Ivuxolimab was a fully human IgG2 agonistic monoclonal antibody targeting the costimulatory receptor OX40 (CD134). Intravenous ivuxolimab was administered to patients every 2 weeks at six dose levels: 0.01, 0.1, 0.3, 1.5, 3 and 10 mg/kg. Among the roughly 52 dose-escalation patients, some 19 had hepatocellular carcinoma, some 15 melanoma, 9 renal cell carcinoma and 9 head and neck cancer. The dose-escalation cohort was around 83% male with a mean age of about 65 years, ranging from roughly 23 to 90. Patients were allowed to have had prior anti-PD-1, anti-PD-L1 or anti-CTLA-4 therapy, and roughly 40% of the dose-escalation patients had previously received checkpoint inhibitors. Partial responses occurred in three dose-escalation patients: two with cutaneous melanoma and one with hepatocellular carcinoma. The purpose of peripheral TCRbeta sequencing was to test whether ivuxolimab changed TCR sequence diversity and led to clonal T-cell expansion. The paper reports the monotherapy dose-escalation portion (N of about 50 patients) of the phase I ivuxolimab trial. Results and caveats for the whole study, not just this receptor: Low levels of normalized T-cell clonal expansion were also seen in some patients who did not respond. On average, CD8+ T cells showed more expanded clones than CD4+ T cells after ivuxolimab. Partial responders in the 0.1-3.0 mg/kg groups had among the lowest normalized peripheral clonal expansion, especially among CD8+ T cells. At doses of 0.1 to 3.0 mg/kg, clonal expansion of both CD4+ and CD8+ blood T cells was observed from baseline to week 6. Which antigens the clonally expanded peripheral T cells were specific for was not determined.

Patients with a history of autoimmune disease or receiving systemic immunosuppression were excluded from the trial. Peripheral blood for TCR sequencing was drawn from every dose cohort at baseline, at cycle 4 day 1 and at cycle 7 day 1. Samples were obtained from an open-label, multicenter, first-in-human phase I dose-escalation trial of ivuxolimab. The trial enrolled adults with locally advanced or metastatic head and neck squamous cell, hepatocellular, melanoma or renal cell carcinoma. Before TCR sequencing, CD4+ T cells and CD8+ T cells from peripheral blood were sorted into separate populations. For sequencing of the TCRbeta CDR3 region, genomic DNA was extracted from the sorted cells. The immunoSEQ Assay was used for sequencing of TCRbeta CDR3 regions. Drawn from immuneACCESS, this table holds only the in-frame rearrangements with V and J called that TCRdb kept. Clones are partly lost; checked studies trace under half to an unresolved V gene and leave the rest unexplained. This sample has roughly 97,000 clones in its table, and 70% to 90% of those were observed once. 0.79% of the sample goes to the ten largest clones.

V and J are truncated by 5 bases and 2 bases respectively, leaving an intervening sequence of 12 bases. From the germline V gene, CDR1 is MRHNA and CDR2 is SNTAGT. Including cysteine and phenylalanine, the CDR3 has 14 amino acids. CDR3 DNA is the only sequence kept; it has 42 bases, read in frame from the first base. With respect to this clone: Its antigen remains unidentified. Base qualities are not recorded, but no much larger clone differs from it by a single base.

Sequences were derived from CD4+ or CD8+ T cells sorted from blood, sampled in a trial of the OX40 agonist ivuxolimab. The rearranged segments are TRBV6-4 and TRBJ1-2; the D gene remains uncertain. This TCR came from an adult with an advanced solid tumor such as melanoma, head and neck, liver or kidney cancer. The CDR3 sequence is CASSPGTANYGYTF. The DNA sequence is as follows: TGTGCCAGCAGTCCTGGAACAGCGAACTATGGCTACACCTTC.